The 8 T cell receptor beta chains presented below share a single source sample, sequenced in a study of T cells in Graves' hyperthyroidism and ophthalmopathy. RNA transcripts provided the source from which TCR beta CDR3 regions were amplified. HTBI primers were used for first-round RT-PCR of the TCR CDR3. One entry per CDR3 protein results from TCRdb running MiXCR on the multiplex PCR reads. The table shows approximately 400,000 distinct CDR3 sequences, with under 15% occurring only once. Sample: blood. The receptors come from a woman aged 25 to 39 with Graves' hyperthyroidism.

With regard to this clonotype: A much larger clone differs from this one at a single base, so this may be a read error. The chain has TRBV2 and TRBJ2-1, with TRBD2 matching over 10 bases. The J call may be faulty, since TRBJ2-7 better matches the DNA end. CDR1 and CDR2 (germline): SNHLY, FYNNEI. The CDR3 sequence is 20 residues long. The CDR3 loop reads CASSERFFLLRAGGMNEQYF. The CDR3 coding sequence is TGTGCCAGCAGTGAACGGTTTTTTTTATTGAGAGCGGGAGGGATGAATGAGCAGTACTTC.

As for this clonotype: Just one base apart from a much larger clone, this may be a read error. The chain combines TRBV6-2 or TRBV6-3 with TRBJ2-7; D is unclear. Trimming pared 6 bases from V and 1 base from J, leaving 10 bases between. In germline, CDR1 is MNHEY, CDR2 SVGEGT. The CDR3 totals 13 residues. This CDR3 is CASRGGISYEQYF. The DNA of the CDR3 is TGTGCCAGCAGAGGTGGCATTTCCTACGAGCAGTACTTC.

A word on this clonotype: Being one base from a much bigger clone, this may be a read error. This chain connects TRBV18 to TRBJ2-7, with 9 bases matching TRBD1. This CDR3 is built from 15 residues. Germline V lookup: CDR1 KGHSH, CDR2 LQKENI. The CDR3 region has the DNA TGTGTCAGCTCACCCCCCCGGGACAGGGACTACGAGCAGTACTTC. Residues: CVSSPPRDRDYEQYF. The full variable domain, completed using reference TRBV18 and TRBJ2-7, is NAGVMQNPRHLVRRRGQEARLRCSPMKGHSHVYWYRQLPEEGLKFMVYLQKENIIDESGMPKERFSAEFPKEGPSILRIQQVVRGDSAAYFCVSSPPRDRDYEQYFGPGTRLTVT.

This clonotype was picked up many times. The CDR3 sequence: CASSSPSGRVYEQFF. CDR3 DNA sequence: TGTGCCAGCAGTTCGCCTAGCGGGAGGGTCTATGAGCAGTTCTTC. V is TRBV28 and J is TRBJ2-1; TRBD2 matches 12 bases. With 4 bases clipped from V and 8 bases from J, the junction kept 6 bases outside the gene matches. CDR1 and CDR2 (germline): MDHEN, SYDVKM. The CDR3 has 15 amino acids.

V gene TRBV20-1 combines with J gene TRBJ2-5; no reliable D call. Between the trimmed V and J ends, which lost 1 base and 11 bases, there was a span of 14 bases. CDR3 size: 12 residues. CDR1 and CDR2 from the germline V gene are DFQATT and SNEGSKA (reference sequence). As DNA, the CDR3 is TGCAGTGCTAGAGCCGATACCGACCATCAGTACTTC. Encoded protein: CSARADTDHQYF.

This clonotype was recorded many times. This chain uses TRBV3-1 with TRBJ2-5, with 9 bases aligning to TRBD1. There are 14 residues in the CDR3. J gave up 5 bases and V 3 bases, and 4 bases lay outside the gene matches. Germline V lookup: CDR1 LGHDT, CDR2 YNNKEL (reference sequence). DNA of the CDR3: TGTGCCAGCAGCCAGGGACAGGGTGTGGAGACCCAGTACTTC. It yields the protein CASSQGQGVETQYF.

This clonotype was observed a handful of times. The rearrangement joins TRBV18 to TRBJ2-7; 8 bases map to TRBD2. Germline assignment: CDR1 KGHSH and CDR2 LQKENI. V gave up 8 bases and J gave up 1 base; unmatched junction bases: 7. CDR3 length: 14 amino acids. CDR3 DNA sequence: TGTGCCAGCCCAACACTAGCGGCATCCTACGAGCAGTACTTC. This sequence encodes CASPTLAASYEQYF.

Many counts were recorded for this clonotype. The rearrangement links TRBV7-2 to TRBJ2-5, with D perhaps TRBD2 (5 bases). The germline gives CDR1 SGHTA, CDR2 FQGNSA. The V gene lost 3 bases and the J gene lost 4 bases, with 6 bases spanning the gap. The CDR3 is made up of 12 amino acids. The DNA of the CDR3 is TGTGCCAGCAGCTTGAGGGTAGAGACCCAGTACTTC. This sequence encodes CASSLRVETQYF.